This note documents a single TCR beta chain sequence. Its target is unknown. TCRalpha and TCRbeta cDNA was put through two nested PCRs of approximately 17 and 9 cycles. Each CDR3 protein gets one entry in TCRdb, which reprocessed the 5' RACE reads and gives no DNA. The data show approximately 150,000 distinct CDR3 sequences, and the top ten clones hold roughly 2.3%. This CDR3 spans 17 amino acids. Germline V gene data show CDR1 as SGHRS and CDR2 as YFSETQ. These data belong to a study of monozygotic twins with inflammatory bowel disease. Study-wide results and caveats: Relative clonotype sharing with others was diminished in IBD patients versus healthy twins, particularly with disease activity. Perhaps reflecting limited power, concordant and discordant twins did not differ in repertoire similarity. Heterogeneous immunosuppressive treatment regimens may have introduced variability into patient repertoires.

The origin of this receptor is a human donor with ulcerative colitis or Crohn's disease, or a healthy co-twin of an affected twin (not recorded which). The source material was blood. This sequence joins TRBV5-1 and TRBJ2-1; without DNA, the TCRdb call of TRBD2 cannot be checked. The CDR3 spells CASSWRGLAGGTNEQFF.